The 3 T cell receptor beta chains below come from one sample, sequenced in a study of blood T cell repertoires in COVID-19. Sequenced by immunoSEQ multiplex PCR; TCRdb stores in-frame clones only, minus some. The table shows roughly 250,000 clones, with 87% occurring only once. Specimen: PBMCs or T cells enriched from blood (not recorded which). The source is a young woman with acute COVID-19.

This rearrangement joins TRBV5-4 to TRBJ2-5, with 7 bases aligning to TRBD1. Germline V gives CDR1 SGHNT, CDR2 YYREEE (reference sequence). The CDR3 is made up of 13 amino acids. V lost 10 bases and J lost 1; bases outside the gene matches: 7. The CDR3 protein is CAPSNRGQETQYF. The CDR3 bases are TGTGCCCCAAGCAACAGGGGCCAAGAGACCCAGTACTTC.

This clone was detected only a few times. The chain recombines TRBV5-1 with TRBJ1-1; D ambiguous. Between the trimmed V and J ends, which lost 1 base and 2 bases, there was a span of 6 bases. The CDR3 runs to 13 residues. In germline, CDR1 is SGHRS, CDR2 YFSETQ. For the CDR3, the DNA is TGCGCCAGCAGCTTGTATCCTAACACTGAAGCTTTCTTT. This translates into CASSLYPNTEAFF.

This clone appeared a few times. The CDR3, as DNA: TGTGCCAGCAGCTTAGGTCTTTATCAGCCCCAGCATTTT. This sequence encodes CASSLGLYQPQHF. This chain connects TRBV13 to TRBJ1-5; D is ambiguous. Trimming cost V 0 bases and J 5 bases, with 5 bases left between them. This CDR3 contains 13 residues. Per the germline V gene, CDR1 is PRHDT and CDR2 is FYEKMQ (reference sequence).